There are a few counts of the clone carrying this T cell receptor (beta chain). TCR beta libraries were built with iRepertoire HTBI primers and Arm-PCR of CDR3 regions. TCRdb ran MiXCR on the multiplex PCR reads and lists one entry per CDR3 protein. The sample yields roughly 560,000 distinct CDR3 sequences, approximately 12% seen once. The data stem from a study of regulatory T cells in long-lasting Graves disease. The time point denotes: newly diagnosed GD, antithyroid drugs for less than 3 months. PBMC RNA was the source of the TCR library. The sample was also reused in another study, on T cells in Graves' hyperthyroidism and ophthalmopathy. That study adds: Lactation, pregnancy, other autoimmune disease or uncontrolled infection led to exclusion of patients.

Sequencing was performed on peripheral blood mononuclear cells (PBMCs), taken at new diagnosis, from a patient treated with antithyroid drugs. The clonotype was recovered from a woman aged 25 to 39 with Graves disease.

The CDR3 coding sequence is TGCGCCAGCAGCCCTCTATTGCGGAGCTCCTACGAGCAGTACTTC. It encodes CASSPLLRSSYEQYF. The V gene is TRBV5-1, the J gene TRBJ2-7; D remains unclear. V dropped 4 bases and J dropped 0 bases, with 14 bases sitting between them. Germline V gene sequence: CDR1 SGHRS, CDR2 YFSETQ. The CDR3 runs 15 residues.